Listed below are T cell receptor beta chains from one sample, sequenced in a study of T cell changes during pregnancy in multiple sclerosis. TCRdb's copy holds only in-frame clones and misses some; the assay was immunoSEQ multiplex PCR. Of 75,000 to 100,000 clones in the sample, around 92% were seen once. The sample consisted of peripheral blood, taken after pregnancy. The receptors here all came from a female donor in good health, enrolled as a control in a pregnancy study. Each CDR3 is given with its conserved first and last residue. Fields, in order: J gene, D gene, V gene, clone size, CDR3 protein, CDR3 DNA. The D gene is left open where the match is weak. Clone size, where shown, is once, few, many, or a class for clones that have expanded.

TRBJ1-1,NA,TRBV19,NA,CASSTAGAGTAEAFF,TGTGCCAGTAGTACCGCAGGGGCAGGGACCGCTGAAGCTTTCTTT
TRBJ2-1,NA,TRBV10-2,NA,CASSERVPSNEQFF,TGCGCCAGCAGTGAGCGTGTCCCCTCCAATGAGCAGTTCTTC
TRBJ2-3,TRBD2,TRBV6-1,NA,CASSFWTRLTDTQYF,TGTGCCAGCAGTTTTTGGACTAGACTCACAGATACGCAGTATTTT
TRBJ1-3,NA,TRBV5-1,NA,CASSRDLLGNTIYF,TGCGCCAGCAGCCGTGACTTACTTGGAAACACCATATATTTT
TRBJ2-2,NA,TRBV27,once,CASSLFAGELFF,TGTGCCAGCAGTTTATTCGCCGGGGAGCTGTTTTTT
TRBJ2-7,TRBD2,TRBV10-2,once,CASSRTSGIYEQYF,TGCGCCAGCAGCAGGACTAGCGGGATCTACGAGCAGTACTTC
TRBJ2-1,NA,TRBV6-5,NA,CASSYSRILYNEQFF,TGTGCCAGCAGTTACTCGAGGATACTCTACAATGAGCAGTTCTTC
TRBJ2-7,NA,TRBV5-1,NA,CASSLARVSYEQYF,TGCGCCAGCAGCTTGGCCAGGGTGTCCTACGAGCAGTACTTC
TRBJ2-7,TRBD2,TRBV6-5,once,CASSSWQGGSEQYF,TGTGCCAGCAGTTCATGGCAGGGAGGGAGCGAGCAGTACTTC
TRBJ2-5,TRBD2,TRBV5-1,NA,CASSLSLAGGPETQYF,TGCGCCAGCAGCTTGAGCCTAGCGGGGGGGCCCGAGACCCAGTACTTC
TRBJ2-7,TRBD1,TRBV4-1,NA,CASSLRQGTYEQYF,TGCGCCAGCAGCCTACGACAGGGAACCTACGAGCAGTACTTC
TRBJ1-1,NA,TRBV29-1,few,CSVVLRNTEAFF,TGCAGCGTTGTTCTGCGGAACACTGAAGCTTTCTTT
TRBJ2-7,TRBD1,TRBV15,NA,CATSADRGAYEQYF,TGTGCCACCAGCGCCGACAGGGGGGCCTACGAGCAGTACTTC
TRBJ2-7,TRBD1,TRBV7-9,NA,CASSLSQGAFYEQYF,TGTGCCAGCAGCTTATCACAGGGGGCTTTTTACGAGCAGTACTTC
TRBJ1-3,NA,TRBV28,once,CASSEIHGGTDGNTIYF,TGTGCCAGCAGCGAGATCCACGGCGGGACCGATGGAAACACCATATATTTT
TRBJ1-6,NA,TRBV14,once,CASSPGGLSYNSPLHF,TGTGCCAGCAGCCCGGGGGGGCTTAGTTATAATTCACCCCTCCACTTT
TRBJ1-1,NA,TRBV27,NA,CASSPGSPSEAFF,TGTGCCAGCAGTCCCGGGTCTCCCTCCGAAGCTTTCTTT
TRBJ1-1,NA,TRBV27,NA,CASSFTGGFVEAFF,TGTGCCAGCAGTTTTACAGGTGGCTTTGTTGAAGCTTTCTTT
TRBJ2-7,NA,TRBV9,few,CASSVGGTGTYEQYF,TGTGCCAGCAGCGTAGGCGGTACAGGCACCTACGAGCAGTACTTC
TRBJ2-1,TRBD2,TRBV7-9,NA,CASSLVAGEQFF,TGTGCCAGCAGCTTAGTAGCGGGTGAGCAGTTCTTC
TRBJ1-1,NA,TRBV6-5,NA,CASSAGTEAFF,TGTGCCAGCAGTGCGGGCACTGAAGCTTTCTTT
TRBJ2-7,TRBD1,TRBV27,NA,CASSLTGGANYEQYF,TGTGCCAGCAGCCTGACAGGGGGAGCCAACTACGAGCAGTACTTC
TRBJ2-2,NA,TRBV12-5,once,CASGLEVWNTGELFF,TGTGCTAGTGGTTTAGAGGTATGGAACACCGGGGAGCTGTTTTTT
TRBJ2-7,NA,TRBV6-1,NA,CASTQGGRYEQYF,TGTGCCAGCACTCAAGGAGGGCGGTACGAGCAGTACTTC
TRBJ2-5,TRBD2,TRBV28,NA,CASTPREGAQETQYF,TGTGCCAGCACCCCCCGGGAGGGAGCCCAAGAGACCCAGTACTTC
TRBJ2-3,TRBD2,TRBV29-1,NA,CSVDPAGVDTQYF,TGCAGCGTTGACCCAGCGGGGGTCGATACGCAGTATTTT
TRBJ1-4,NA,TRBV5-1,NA,CASSLEYSFRTNEKLFF,TGCGCCAGCAGCTTGGAGTACAGTTTCCGCACTAATGAAAAACTGTTTTTT